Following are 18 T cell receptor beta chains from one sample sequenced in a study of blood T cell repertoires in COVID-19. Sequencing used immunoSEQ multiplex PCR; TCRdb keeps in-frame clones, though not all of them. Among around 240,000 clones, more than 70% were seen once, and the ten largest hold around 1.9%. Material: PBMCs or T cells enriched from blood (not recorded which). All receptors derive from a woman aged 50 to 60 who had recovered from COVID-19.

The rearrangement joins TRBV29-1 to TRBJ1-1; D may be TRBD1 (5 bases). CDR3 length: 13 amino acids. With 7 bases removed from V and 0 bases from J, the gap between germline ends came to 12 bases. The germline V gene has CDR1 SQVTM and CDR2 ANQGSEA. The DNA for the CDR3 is TGCAGCGCAAGACAGATCATGAACACTGAAGCTTTCTTT. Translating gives CSARQIMNTEAFF.

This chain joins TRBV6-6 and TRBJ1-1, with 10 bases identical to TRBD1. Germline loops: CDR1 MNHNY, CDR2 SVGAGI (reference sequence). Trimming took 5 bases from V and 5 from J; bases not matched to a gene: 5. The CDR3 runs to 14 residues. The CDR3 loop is CASSRDRGGTEAFF. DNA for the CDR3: TGTGCCAGCAGTCGGGACAGGGGAGGAACTGAAGCTTTCTTT.

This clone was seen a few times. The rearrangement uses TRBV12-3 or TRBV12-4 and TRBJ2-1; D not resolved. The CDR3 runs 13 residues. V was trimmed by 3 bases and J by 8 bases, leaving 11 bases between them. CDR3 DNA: TGTGCCAGCAGTTTGTTGGTAGCCCATGAGCAGTTCTTC. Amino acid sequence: CASSLLVAHEQFF.

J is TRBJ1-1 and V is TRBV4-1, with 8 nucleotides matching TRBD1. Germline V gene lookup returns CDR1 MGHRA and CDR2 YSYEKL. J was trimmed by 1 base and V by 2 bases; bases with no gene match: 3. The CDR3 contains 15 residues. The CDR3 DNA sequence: TGCGCCAGCAGCCAAATTGGGACAGGGAACACTGAAGCTTTCTTT. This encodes CASSQIGTGNTEAFF.

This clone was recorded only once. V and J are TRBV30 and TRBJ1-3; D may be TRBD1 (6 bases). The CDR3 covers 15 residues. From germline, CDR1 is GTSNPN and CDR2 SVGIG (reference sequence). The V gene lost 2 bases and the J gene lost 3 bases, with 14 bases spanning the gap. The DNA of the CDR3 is TGTGCCTGGAGTTATGCGGGGGCGGATGGAAACACCATATATTTT. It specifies CAWSYAGADGNTIYF.

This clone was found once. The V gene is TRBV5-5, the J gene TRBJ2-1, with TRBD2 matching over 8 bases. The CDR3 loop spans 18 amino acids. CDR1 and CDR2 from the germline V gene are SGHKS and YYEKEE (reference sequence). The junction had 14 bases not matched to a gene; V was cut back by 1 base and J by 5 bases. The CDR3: CASSLIRVSGSPNNEQFF. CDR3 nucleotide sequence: TGTGCCAGCAGCTTGATACGGGTGAGCGGGAGTCCTAACAATGAGCAGTTCTTC.

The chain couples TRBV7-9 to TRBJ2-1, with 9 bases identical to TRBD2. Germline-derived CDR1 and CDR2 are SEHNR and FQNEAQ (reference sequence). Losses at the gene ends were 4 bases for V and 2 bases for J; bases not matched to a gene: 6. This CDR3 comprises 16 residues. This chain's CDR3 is CASSSGSGGPYNEQFF. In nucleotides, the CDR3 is TGTGCCAGCAGCTCGGGGAGCGGGGGGCCCTACAATGAGCAGTTCTTC.

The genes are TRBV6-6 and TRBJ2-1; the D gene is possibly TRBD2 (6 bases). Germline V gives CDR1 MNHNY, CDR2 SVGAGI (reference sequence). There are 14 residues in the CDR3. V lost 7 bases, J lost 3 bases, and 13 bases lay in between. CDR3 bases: TGTGCCAGCACCACTAGCTTAAACTACAATGAGCAGTTCTTC. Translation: CASTTSLNYNEQFF.

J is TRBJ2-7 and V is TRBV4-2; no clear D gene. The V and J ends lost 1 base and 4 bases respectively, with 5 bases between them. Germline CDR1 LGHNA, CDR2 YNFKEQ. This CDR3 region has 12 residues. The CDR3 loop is CASSQAGYEQYF. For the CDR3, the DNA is TGTGCCAGCAGCCAAGCAGGATACGAGCAGTACTTC.

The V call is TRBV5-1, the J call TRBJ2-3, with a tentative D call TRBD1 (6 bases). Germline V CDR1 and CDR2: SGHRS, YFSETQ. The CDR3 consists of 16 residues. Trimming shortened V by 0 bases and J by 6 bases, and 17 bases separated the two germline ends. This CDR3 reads CASSLVGTQKGDTQYF. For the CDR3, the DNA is TGCGCCAGCAGCTTGGTGGGGACACAAAAAGGGGATACGCAGTATTTT. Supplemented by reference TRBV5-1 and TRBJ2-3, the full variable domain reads KAGVTQTPRYLIKTRGQQVTLSCSPISGHRSVSWYQQTPGQGLQFLFEYFSETQRNKGNFPGRFSGRQFSNSRSEMNVSTLELGDSALYLCASSLVGTQKGDTQYFGPGTRLTVL.

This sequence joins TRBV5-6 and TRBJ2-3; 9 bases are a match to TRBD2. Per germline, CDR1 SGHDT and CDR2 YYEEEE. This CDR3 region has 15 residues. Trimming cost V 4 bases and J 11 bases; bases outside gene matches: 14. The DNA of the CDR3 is TGTGCCAGCAGCCTAGGGACTAGCTCCATCATGAGGCAGTATTTT. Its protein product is CASSLGTSSIMRQYF.

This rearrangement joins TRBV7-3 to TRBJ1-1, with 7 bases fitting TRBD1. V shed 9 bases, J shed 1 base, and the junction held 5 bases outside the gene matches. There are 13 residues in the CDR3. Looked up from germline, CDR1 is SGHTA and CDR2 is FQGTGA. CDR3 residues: CASMGQPNTEAFF. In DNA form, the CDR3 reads TGTGCCAGTATGGGACAGCCGAACACTGAAGCTTTCTTT.

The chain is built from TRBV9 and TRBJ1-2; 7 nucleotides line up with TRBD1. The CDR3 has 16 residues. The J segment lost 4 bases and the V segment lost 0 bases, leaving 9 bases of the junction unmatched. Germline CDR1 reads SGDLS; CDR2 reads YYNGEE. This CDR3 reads CASSVAPGQALYGYTF. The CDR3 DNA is TGTGCCAGCAGCGTAGCACCCGGACAGGCCCTCTATGGCTACACCTTC.

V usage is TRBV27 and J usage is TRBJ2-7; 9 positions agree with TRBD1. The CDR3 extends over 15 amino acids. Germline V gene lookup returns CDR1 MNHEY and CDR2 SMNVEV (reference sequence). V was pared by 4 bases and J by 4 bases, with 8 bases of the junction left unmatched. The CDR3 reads CASSYRGRVAYEQYF. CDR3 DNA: TGTGCCAGCAGTTACAGGGGGCGCGTGGCATACGAGCAGTACTTC.

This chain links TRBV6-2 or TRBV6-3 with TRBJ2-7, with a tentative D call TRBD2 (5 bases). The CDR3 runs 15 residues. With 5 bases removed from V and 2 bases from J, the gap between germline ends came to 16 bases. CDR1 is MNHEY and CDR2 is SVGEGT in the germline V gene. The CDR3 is CASSITPGNAYEQYF. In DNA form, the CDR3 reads TGTGCCAGCAGTATTACACCGGGAAACGCCTACGAGCAGTACTTC.

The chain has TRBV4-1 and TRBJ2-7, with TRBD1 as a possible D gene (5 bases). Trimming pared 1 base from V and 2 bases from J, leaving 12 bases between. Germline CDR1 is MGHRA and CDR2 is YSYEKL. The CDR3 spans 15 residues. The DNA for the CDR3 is TGCGCCAGCAGCCAAGTGATGGGGCAGCCCTACGAGCAGTACTTC. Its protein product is CASSQVMGQPYEQYF.

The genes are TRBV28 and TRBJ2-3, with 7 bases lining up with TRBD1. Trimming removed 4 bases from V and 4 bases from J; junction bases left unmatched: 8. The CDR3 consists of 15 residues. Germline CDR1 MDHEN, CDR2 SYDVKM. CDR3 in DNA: TGTGCCAGCAGTTCACTGCGACAGGGCCCAGATACGCAGTATTTT. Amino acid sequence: CASSSLRQGPDTQYF.

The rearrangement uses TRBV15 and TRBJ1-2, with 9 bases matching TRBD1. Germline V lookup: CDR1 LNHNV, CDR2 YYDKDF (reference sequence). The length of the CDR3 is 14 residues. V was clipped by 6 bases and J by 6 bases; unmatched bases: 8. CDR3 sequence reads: CATSWIQGADGYTF. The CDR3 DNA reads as TGTGCCACCAGTTGGATACAGGGGGCTGATGGCTACACCTTC.